This T cell receptor beta chain was captured by sequencing in a study of response to subunit inactivated influenza vaccine. The study's findings and limits: Authors suggested each seasonal influenza vaccination recruits few new T cells.

TCRdb re-analysed the RT-PCR reads in MiXCR, keeping a single row per CDR3 protein. This table holds around 580,000 distinct CDR3 sequences, around 11% found once. Trimming removed 5 bases from V and 6 bases from J; junction bases left unmatched: 12. There are 18 residues in the CDR3. Comments on this clonotype: Antigen unknown.

Here the sequenced sample was PBMCs from blood, taken on the day of vaccination. The receptor comes from a man between 50 and 59 years old who received an inactivated influenza vaccine. The rearrangement uses TRBV12-3 or TRBV12-4 and TRBJ2-1; 14 bases fit TRBD2. The CDR3 spells CASSPRLAGGLGANEQFF. The CDR3 bases are TGTGCCAGCAGTCCAAGACTAGCGGGGGGGCTCGGGGCCAATGAGCAGTTCTTC.